This T cell receptor (beta chain) came from a study of T cells after yellow fever vaccination. This clonotype appeared many times. Its specificity is unknown. 5'RACE template switching produced TCR cDNA carrying a universal primer site and UMIs. TCRdb fed the 5' RACE reads into MiXCR, producing one record per CDR3 protein. The top ten clones hold about 25% of a sample with roughly 110,000 distinct CDR3 sequences, 7.5% to 9.5% of them seen once. V lost 1 base and J 12 bases, leaving 10 bases between the germline ends. The CDR3 is made up of 12 amino acids. Germline CDR1 reads SEHNR; CDR2 reads FQNEAQ (reference sequence). Broader study findings: CD4 and CD8 compartments shared a small share of clonotypes, likely from convergent recombination. Subsequent to the booster, the majority of primary-vaccination clones reappeared (96% CD4, more than 70% CD8).

The starting material was CD8+ T cells sorted from PBMCs, obtained 45 days after the yellow fever booster vaccination. This TCR came from a man aged 25-45 years who received the YFV17D yellow fever vaccine. The V call is TRBV7-9, the J call TRBJ2-1; TRBD1 might be the D (5 bases). CDR3 DNA: TGTGCCAGCAGCTTAGTCGCAGGGTGGCAGTTCTTC. It codes for CASSLVAGWQFF.